This entry lists 9 T cell receptor beta chains sequenced from one sample in a study of control samples from healthy donors and cancer patients. Sequenced by immunoSEQ multiplex PCR; TCRdb stores in-frame clones only, minus some. This sample has 130,000 or so clones; just under 95% occur once, and the top ten carry around 5.8%. Sequenced input: blood. These receptor sequences come from a man between 18 and 35 years old in good health.

This clone was seen once. V gene TRBV27 combines with J gene TRBJ2-2, with 7 bases lining up with TRBD1. The germline V gene encodes CDR1 MNHEY and CDR2 SMNVEV (reference sequence). V lost 8 bases and J lost 5; bases outside the gene matches: 5. The CDR3 totals 13 residues. The CDR3 bases are TGTGCCAGCGCAGGGGGAAAGACCGGGGAGCTGTTTTTT. Amino acid sequence: CASAGGKTGELFF.

The CDR3 DNA sequence: TGCGCCAGCAGCCTGGGGGCCCGCTCCTACGAGCAGTACTTC. Its translation is CASSLGARSYEQYF. The V gene is TRBV5-1, the J gene TRBJ2-7; perhaps TRBD1 as D (6 bases). This CDR3 is built from 14 residues. Germline values: CDR1 SGHRS, CDR2 YFSETQ. The V end was cut by 4 bases, the J end by 0 bases, with 11 bases between.

The V call is TRBV10-3, the J call TRBJ1-2; unclear D gene. V lost 0 bases, J lost 5 bases, and 7 bases lay in between. Germline values: CDR1 ENHRY, CDR2 SYGVKD. CDR3 length: 13 residues. The CDR3 nucleotides read TGTGCCATCAGTGAGTCGGGGATTTATGGCTACACCTTC. Its protein is CAISESGIYGYTF.

The chain links TRBV3-1 (or the pseudogene TRBV3-2) to TRBJ2-3; the match to TRBD2 covers 7 bases. The CDR3 has 16 residues. CDR1 LGHDT and CDR2 YNNKEL come from the germline V gene (reference sequence). J gave up 2 bases and V 4 bases, and 9 bases lay outside the gene matches. The DNA for the CDR3 is TGTGCCAGCAGCCCACCAGCTAGCGGATACACAGATACGCAGTATTTT. Translating it yields CASSPPASGYTDTQYF.

The J gene is TRBJ2-1, the V gene TRBV7-2; D is ambiguous. CDR3 size: 13 residues. CDR1 SGHTA and CDR2 FQGNSA come from the germline V gene. V was trimmed by 5 bases and J by 1 base, leaving 6 bases between them. DNA for the CDR3: TGTGCCAGCAGCCCACCGTCCTACAATGAGCAGTTCTTC. Protein product: CASSPPSYNEQFF.

The chain employs TRBV9 and TRBJ1-1; perhaps TRBD1 as D (6 bases). This CDR3 spans 15 amino acids. The V and J ends lost 3 bases and 3 bases respectively, with 15 bases between them. CDR1 SGDLS and CDR2 YYNGEE come from the germline V gene. CDR3 bases: TGTGCCAGCAGCGAGATGGCGGACAGCCACACTGAAGCTTTCTTT. This encodes CASSEMADSHTEAFF. Full variable domain (remainder filled in from reference TRBV9 and TRBJ1-1): DSGVTQTPKHLITATGQRVTLRCSPRSGDLSVYWYQQSLDQGLQFLIQYYNGEERAKGNILERFSAQQFPDLHSELNLSSLELGDSALYFCASSEMADSHTEAFFGQGTRLTVV.

The chain recombines TRBV11-2 with TRBJ2-7; tentative D call: TRBD1 (5 bases). The CDR3 has 15 amino acids. The germline V and J ends were trimmed by 1 base and 3 bases, with 13 bases remaining between them. Germline loops: CDR1 SGHAT, CDR2 FQNNGV. CDR3 amino acids: CASSLGSSTGYEQYF. The CDR3 nucleotides are TGTGCCAGCAGCTTAGGATCCAGCACAGGCTACGAGCAGTACTTC.

This chain uses TRBV9 with TRBJ2-5; D could derive from TRBD1 or TRBD2 (5 bases each). The CDR3 spans 14 residues. Trimming left V 0 bases short and J 2 bases short, with 8 bases between. Germline CDR1 and CDR2: SGDLS and YYNGEE. The CDR3 loop is CASSVGGAQETQYF. The CDR3 bases are TGTGCCAGCAGCGTAGGAGGGGCGCAAGAGACCCAGTACTTC.

This clone is a singleton in its sample. The chain uses TRBV7-9 and TRBJ2-5, with 7 bases identical to TRBD2. CDR1 SEHNR and CDR2 FQNEAQ come from the germline V gene (reference sequence). V lost 5 bases to trimming and J lost 0 bases; unmatched junction nucleotides: 9. This CDR3 contains 16 residues. Here the CDR3 reads CASSRYAGENQETQYF. CDR3 bases: TGTGCCAGCAGCCGCTACGCGGGGGAGAACCAAGAGACCCAGTACTTC.